The next 25 T cell receptor beta chains were all read from a single sample in a study of cytomegalovirus exposure and HLA in healthy donors. The PCR contained 60 Vbeta and 13 Jbeta primers. The assay was immunoSEQ multiplex PCR, and TCRdb's table has in-frame clones only and misses some. The data hold some 150,000 clones, with roughly 88% observed a single time. Sample: PBMCs. These receptor sequences come from a woman aged 18-35 years in good health and CMV-seronegative.

This clone has just a few counts. The chain combines TRBV6-5 with TRBJ2-7, with 7 bases aligning to TRBD1. Germline-derived CDR1 and CDR2 are MNHEY and SVGAGI. The V segment lost 3 bases and the J segment 0 bases; nucleotides outside the gene matches: 8. The CDR3 contains 16 residues. CDR3 bases: TGTGCCAGCAGTTATACTCAGACAGGGTCCTCCTACGAGCAGTACTTC. Protein sequence: CASSYTQTGSSYEQYF.

The chain employs TRBV5-6 and TRBJ1-1; D not certain. The germline V gene has CDR1 SGHDT and CDR2 YYEEEE. V was clipped by 2 bases and J by 0 bases, with 14 bases between them. The CDR3 length is 16 residues. This CDR3 reads CASSFGGGALNTEAFF. CDR3 coding DNA: TGTGCCAGCAGCTTTGGCGGCGGAGCGCTGAACACTGAAGCTTTCTTT.

The chain links TRBV29-1 to TRBJ1-1; weak D call: TRBD1 (6 bases). The CDR3 totals 12 residues. V shed 6 bases and J shed 8 bases, with 16 bases lying between them. CDR1 is SQVTM, CDR2 ANQGSEA, per germline. The CDR3 bases are TGCAGCGTGGGACGCCGGGACAACGAAGCTTTCTTT. This encodes CSVGRRDNEAFF.

The CDR3 region has the DNA TGTGCCAGCAGCTTGGGTGCGGGGGGGCGCACAGATACGCAGTATTTT. Residues: CASSLGAGGRTDTQYF. The rearrangement uses TRBV5-6 and TRBJ2-3, with 9 nucleotides matching TRBD2. The CDR3 is made up of 16 amino acids. Germline V lookup: CDR1 SGHDT, CDR2 YYEEEE. Trimming cost V 0 bases and J 1 base; bases outside gene matches: 3.

This chain joins TRBV18 and TRBJ2-3; 9 bases are a match to TRBD2. The CDR3 runs to 16 residues. With V trimmed by 0 bases and J by 2 bases, 3 bases remained unmatched. CDR1 and CDR2 from the germline V gene are KGHSH and LQKENI. This CDR3 is CASSPPSGGPTDTQYF. DNA for the CDR3: TGTGCCAGCTCACCACCTAGCGGGGGACCCACAGATACGCAGTATTTT.

The chain has TRBV7-9 and TRBJ2-3; 11 nucleotides line up with TRBD2. V dropped 5 bases and J dropped 6; count of bases not matched to a gene: 13. This CDR3 is 17 amino acids long. Germline CDR1 and CDR2: SEHNR and FQNEAQ (reference sequence). CDR3 loop: CASSQGLAGGRVDTQYF. CDR3 coding DNA: TGTGCCAGCAGCCAAGGTCTAGCGGGGGGCCGGGTCGATACGCAGTATTTT.

The rearrangement joins TRBV6-5 to TRBJ2-3; 7 nucleotides match TRBD2. The ends lost 4 bases at V and 3 bases at J; junction bases unmatched: 4. The CDR3 has 14 residues. Germline-derived CDR1 and CDR2 are MNHEY and SVGAGI. The CDR3 sequence: CASSFERGTDTQYF. In DNA, the CDR3 is TGTGCCAGCAGTTTCGAGCGGGGAACAGATACGCAGTATTTT.

This chain links TRBV6-5 with TRBJ1-2; 7 nucleotides align to TRBD1. CDR1 and CDR2 from the germline V gene are MNHEY and SVGAGI. V was clipped by 2 bases and J by 8 bases; unmatched bases: 11. CDR3 length: 15 amino acids. The CDR3 reads CASSYNREGAGGYTF. In DNA form, the CDR3 reads TGTGCCAGCAGTTACAATCGAGAGGGGGCGGGGGGCTACACCTTC.

This chain links TRBV9 with TRBJ1-4; TRBD1 agrees at 7 bases. The germline CDR1 and CDR2 sequences are SGDLS and YYNGEE. J lost 3 bases, V lost 5 bases, and 7 bases had no gene match. The CDR3 has 15 amino acids. The CDR3 DNA follows: TGTGCCAGCAGTTCGACAGGGCGATCTAATGAAAAACTGTTTTTT. Translated: CASSSTGRSNEKLFF.

The chain employs TRBV5-8 and TRBJ2-1; 11 bases are a match to TRBD2. The V and J ends lost 0 bases and 6 bases, in that order; junction bases with no gene match: 2. Germline CDR1 SGHTS, CDR2 YDEGEE. The CDR3 covers 15 residues. The CDR3: CASSLGLAGTNEQFF. Here the CDR3 DNA reads TGTGCCAGCAGCTTGGGACTAGCGGGGACCAATGAGCAGTTCTTC.

With regard to this clone: Mismatch with germline at one junction end may stem from a read error. The chain uses TRBV7-9 and TRBJ1-6, with 8 bases identical to TRBD1. There are 16 residues in the CDR3. Germline V gene lookup returns CDR1 SEHNR and CDR2 FQNEAQ (reference sequence). CDR3 region: CSSRFLGTGGNSPLHF. The CDR3 DNA follows: TGTTCCAGCAGGTTCCTAGGGACAGGAGGCAATTCACCCCTCCACTTT.

This clone was counted between two and nine times. The CDR3 coding sequence is TGTGCCAGCAGCACGGACAGGGGGCATGGCTACACCTTC. Its protein is CASSTDRGHGYTF. The rearrangement uses TRBV9 and TRBJ1-2; 11 nucleotides agree with TRBD1. With V trimmed by 4 bases and J by 6 bases, 2 bases remained unmatched. Germline loops: CDR1 SGDLS, CDR2 YYNGEE. The CDR3 is made up of 13 amino acids.

The table lists this clone with a count of one. V usage is TRBV5-1 and J usage is TRBJ2-3; 8 bases agree with TRBD2. The V segment lost 0 bases and the J segment 1 base; nucleotides outside the gene matches: 7. This CDR3 region has 17 residues. Looked up from germline, CDR1 is SGHRS and CDR2 is YFSETQ. CDR3 sequence reads: CASSLAGGLSGTDTQYF. In DNA form, the CDR3 reads TGCGCCAGCAGCTTGGCGGGGGGGTTGTCGGGCACAGATACGCAGTATTTT.

The rearrangement links TRBV11-2 to TRBJ1-2, with D uncertain. Deletions cut 3 bases from V and 4 bases from J, with 9 bases between. The CDR3 sequence is 13 residues long. Germline assignment: CDR1 SGHAT and CDR2 FQNNGV. CDR3 loop: CASSFRVSYGYTF. As DNA, the CDR3 is TGTGCCAGCAGCTTTCGGGTCTCCTATGGCTACACCTTC.

The V gene is TRBV2, the J gene TRBJ2-3; D is ambiguous. CDR3 length: 13 amino acids. From germline, CDR1 is SNHLY and CDR2 FYNNEI. V dropped 6 bases and J dropped 2 bases, with 9 bases sitting between them. CDR3 nucleotides: TGTGCCAGCAGAAGTCAGTCCACAGATACGCAGTATTTT. It is translated as CASRSQSTDTQYF.

The chain has TRBV5-4 and TRBJ2-5; D unresolved. The J call may be mistaken, given a closer DNA end match to TRBJ2-7. The V gene's germline CDR1 is SGHNT and CDR2 YYREEE (reference sequence). CDR3 length: 13 amino acids. The CDR3 protein is CASSLARRGEQYF. For the CDR3, the DNA is TGTGCCAGCAGCTTGGCCCGTCGCGGCGAGCAGTACTTC.

This sequence joins TRBV7-9 and TRBJ2-7, with D tentatively TRBD2 (6 bases). Germline loops: CDR1 SEHNR, CDR2 FQNEAQ (reference sequence). Trimming removed 5 bases at V and 0 bases at J, with 11 bases between. The CDR3 has 14 residues. In DNA, the CDR3 is TGTGCCAGCAGCCGGGGGACGGGCTCCTACGAGCAGTACTTC. Translation: CASSRGTGSYEQYF.

This clone was recorded a few times. V and J are TRBV5-1 and TRBJ1-1; weak D call: TRBD1 (6 bases). Trimming took 3 bases from V and 3 from J, leaving 12 bases between them. CDR1 SGHRS and CDR2 YFSETQ come from the germline V gene. The length of the CDR3 is 14 residues. The CDR3 nucleotides are TGCGCCAGCAGCTGGACAGTGCGGGACACTGAAGCTTTCTTT. Protein sequence: CASSWTVRDTEAFF.

The chain uses TRBV18 and TRBJ1-4; TRBD1 aligns across 8 bases. The CDR3 has 17 amino acids. The junction had 6 bases not matched to a gene; V was cut back by 3 bases and J by 0 bases. Germline V lookup: CDR1 KGHSH, CDR2 LQKENI. The CDR3 coding sequence is TGTGCCAGCTCACCTAGGGGACAGGTAGCAACTAATGAAAAACTGTTTTTT. Encoded protein: CASSPRGQVATNEKLFF.

The chain recombines TRBV18 with TRBJ1-2; 9 bases align to TRBD1. Per germline, CDR1 KGHSH and CDR2 LQKENI. The CDR3 runs 13 residues. Losses at the gene ends were 3 bases for V and 6 bases for J; bases not matched to a gene: 2. In DNA, the CDR3 is TGTGCCAGCTCACCGGGACAGGGAAATGGCTACACCTTC. It translates to CASSPGQGNGYTF.

The chain employs TRBV18 and TRBJ1-1; tentative D call: TRBD1 (5 bases). From germline, CDR1 is KGHSH and CDR2 LQKENI. CDR3 size: 15 residues. The V end was cut by 0 bases, the J end by 3 bases, with 11 bases between. The CDR3 sequence: CASSPPGRGDTEAFF. Here the CDR3 DNA reads TGTGCCAGCTCACCACCGGGACGGGGGGACACTGAAGCTTTCTTT.

V usage is TRBV11-3 and J usage is TRBJ2-5, with TRBD2 matching 10 bases. Per the germline V gene, CDR1 is SGHNT and CDR2 is YENEEA. After removal of 1 base from V and 3 bases from J, the junction contained 11 bases not matched to a gene. The CDR3 length is 18 residues. The CDR3: CASSLGLVLAGVKETQYF. The CDR3 coding sequence is TGTGCCAGCAGCTTAGGCTTAGTGCTAGCGGGGGTGAAAGAGACCCAGTACTTC.

As for this clone: Germline and junction disagree at one end, which may indicate a read error. The chain has TRBV27 and TRBJ2-6, with 11 bases identical to TRBD1. The CDR3 sequence is 18 residues long. Germline V gives CDR1 MNHEY, CDR2 SMNVEV (reference sequence). CDR3: CASSRRGQGAPGANGLTF. The CDR3, as DNA: TGTGCCAGCAGCCGGCGTGGACAGGGGGCGCCTGGGGCCAACGGCCTGACTTTC.

This rearrangement joins TRBV18 to TRBJ2-5, with D possibly being TRBD1 (6 bases). The ends were cut back, 3 bases at V and 5 bases at J, with 10 bases in the middle. The CDR3 is made up of 13 amino acids. Per germline, CDR1 KGHSH and CDR2 LQKENI. For the CDR3, the DNA is TGTGCCAGCTCACCTGGGCAGGGGGAGACCCAGTACTTC. It specifies CASSPGQGETQYF. The whole variable domain, remainder taken from reference TRBV18 and TRBJ2-5, is NAGVMQNPRHLVRRRGQEARLRCSPMKGHSHVYWYRQLPEEGLKFMVYLQKENIIDESGMPKERFSAEFPKEGPSILRIQQVVRGDSAAYFCASSPGQGETQYFGPGTRLLVL.

V gene TRBV6-6 combines with J gene TRBJ2-7; 9 bases map to TRBD1. Germline CDR1 MNHNY, CDR2 SVGAGI (reference sequence). CDR3 size: 16 residues. V was clipped by 5 bases and J by 5 bases; unmatched bases: 13. The CDR3 DNA reads as TGTGCCAGCAGTAGGGGAATATCGGACAGGGGCCACGAGCAGTACTTC. Residues: CASSRGISDRGHEQYF.